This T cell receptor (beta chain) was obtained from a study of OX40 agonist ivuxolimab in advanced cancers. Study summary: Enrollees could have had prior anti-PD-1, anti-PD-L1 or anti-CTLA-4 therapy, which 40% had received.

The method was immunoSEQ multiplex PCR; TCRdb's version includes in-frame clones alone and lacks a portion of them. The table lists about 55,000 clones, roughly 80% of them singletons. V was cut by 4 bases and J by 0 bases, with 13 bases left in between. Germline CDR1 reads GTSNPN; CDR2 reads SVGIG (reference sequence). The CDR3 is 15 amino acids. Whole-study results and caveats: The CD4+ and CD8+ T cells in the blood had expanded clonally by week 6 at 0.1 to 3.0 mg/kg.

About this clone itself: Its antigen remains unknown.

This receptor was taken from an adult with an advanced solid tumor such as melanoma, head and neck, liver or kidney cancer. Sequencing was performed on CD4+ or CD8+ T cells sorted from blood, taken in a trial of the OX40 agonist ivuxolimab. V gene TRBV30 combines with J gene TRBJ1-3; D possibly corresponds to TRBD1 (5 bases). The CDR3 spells CAWTSGTHSGNTIYF. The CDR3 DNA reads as TGTGCCTGGACAAGCGGGACCCACTCTGGAAACACCATATATTTT.